This paragraph reports one T cell receptor (beta chain). This clone was seen only once. This clone's antigen is unknown. No much larger clonotype is one base removed from it; base qualities were not supplied. This specimen comes from a study of Ad26.COV2.S vaccination and SARS-CoV-2 variants (dated by TCRdb to the early 2020s). Regarding the research as a whole: Vaccine-arm donors were drawn from COV1001, a multicentre, randomized, double-blind, placebo-controlled phase I-IIa trial of Ad26.COV2.S in healthy adults. Trial participants were randomized into five groups of five, in which low-dose or high-dose Ad26.COV2.S was given once or twice, or placebo was given on both occasions. The TCR-sequenced set comprised approximately 32 samples: around 20 Ad26.COV2.S vaccine recipients, 5 placebo recipients and 8 SARS-CoV-2 convalescent individuals. Ad26.COV2.S was administered intramuscularly at a dose of 5x10^10 or 1x10^11 viral particles, either as one shot or as two shots given 56 days apart. Investigators did not know the trial group allocation while performing experiments and assessing outcomes. TCRbeta repertoire sequencing served as the tool for gauging how specific and how broad the SARS-CoV-2-reactive T cell receptors were following Ad26.COV2.S vaccination.

This specimen's treatment or condition label, per the study, means: around 19 received Ad26.COV2.S at low or high dose, single or two shots; 5 received placebo; per-sample allocation not given. Repertoires of vaccine and placebo recipients were sequenced from samples taken on day 63 after the first injection. Between 29 July and 7 August 2020, Cohort 1b enrolled fewer than 30 adults aged 18-55 years at one site in Boston, USA. Ad26.COV2.S consisted of a replication-incompetent adenovirus type 26 vector by which a prefusion-stabilized SARS-CoV-2 spike protein from the original Wuhan strain was expressed. The immunoSEQ Assay was the method used to sequence TCRbeta CDR3 regions. After extraction, genomic DNA underwent amplification by bias-controlled multiplex PCR, followed by high-throughput sequencing. The original pipeline was this. To quantify the absolute abundance of each unique TCRbeta CDR3 region, sequences were collapsed and filtered. Usable DNA was measured by amplifying reference genes present in all nucleated cells, and TCRbeta template counts were normalized to that usable DNA to estimate T cell fraction. Repertoire TCRs were annotated as SARS-CoV-2-specific when V gene, CDR3 amino acid sequence and J gene were exactly matched to a known reactive TCR set. The reference SARS-CoV-2 TCR set came from MIRA and was filtered for enrichment in COVID-19-positive ImmuneCODE repertoires, removing public or cross-reactive TCRs. Using the MIRA antigens, annotated TCRs were further analysed by specific ORF or by position within an ORF. Breadth was defined as the number of annotated unique rearrangements divided by the total number of unique productive rearrangements, and depth was defined as the summed frequency of the annotated unique rearrangements. Two-sided Wilcoxon rank-sum tests were used to compare TCR breadth between groups. Not all clones reach the TCRdb copy of this immuneACCESS table, which keeps in-frame sequences only. Checked studies attribute under half of the gap to unresolved V genes and leave the rest unexplained. Clone size and V and J calls were adopted from that table, with D and trimming inferred from the DNA. The table for this sample lists roughly 510,000 clones; around 88% of them were counted only once. 10% to 15% of the sample rests with the top ten.

Paper-wide results and their limitations: The authors noted that the TCR breadth and depth analyses may have underestimated total T cell responses. Spike-specific TCR breadth was higher in Ad26.COV2.S recipients than in placebo recipients (P = 0.0014). The study lacked the statistical power to compare responses across vaccine doses or regimens. Substantial breadth of spike-specific CD8+ and CD4+ T cell responses was reported after vaccination. Vaccine and placebo recipients had comparable non-spike TCR breadth, which fits with the vaccine containing only spike.

Sequenced here: peripheral blood, sampled in a trial of Ad26.COV2.S vaccine versus placebo. This TCR was recovered from a person between 18 and 65 years old who received the Ad26.COV2.S COVID-19 vaccine or a placebo.

The DNA sequence reads TGTGCCAGCAGTTCGGGGGTTTCACCCCTCCACTTT. This gives the protein CASSSGVSPLHF. Recombination connected TRBV28 to TRBJ1-6; TRBD1 is possibly the D segment (5 matching bases). CDR1 and CDR2 are drawn from the germline V gene: MDHEN, SYDVKM. CDR3 length: 12 amino acids, cysteine to phenylalanine. CDR3 DNA only is kept here, 36 bases in frame from base 1. V is reduced by 4 bases and J by 9 bases, leaving a spacing of 7 bases between them.